This T cell receptor (beta chain) is drawn from a study of regulatory T cells in long-lasting Graves disease. For this clonotype: The antigen is unknown.

V was clipped by 6 bases and J by 2 bases; unmatched bases: 5. The CDR3 is made up of 14 amino acids. Germline CDR1 MDHEN, CDR2 SYDVKM. Study results and limitations: Accuracy was possibly reduced by small sample size.

Time point indicated: newly diagnosed GD, antithyroid drugs for less than 3 months. The authors made the TCR library using RNA they extracted from PBMCs. In Xi'an, China, an endocrinology department was the source of patients. Arm-PCR of CDR3 regions and iRepertoire HTBI primers were used to build TCR beta libraries. Each CDR3 protein is one row after TCRdb ran MiXCR on the multiplex PCR reads. The profile shows 350,000 to 500,000 distinct CDR3 sequences, 12% to 15% of them singletons. The same data also went into a second study, on T cells in Graves' hyperthyroidism and ophthalmopathy. As that report states: TCR CDR3 underwent first-round RT-PCR with the HTBI primer set.

The material was peripheral blood mononuclear cells (PBMCs), obtained at new diagnosis, from a patient treated with antithyroid drugs. The chain uses TRBV28 and TRBJ2-3; 7 nucleotides agree with TRBD2. The sequence derives from a woman aged 45 to 65 with Graves disease. The CDR3 protein is CASRPRGVTDTQYF. In nucleotides, the CDR3 is TGTGCCAGCAGGCCCCGGGGGGTCACAGATACGCAGTATTTT.